This T cell receptor beta chain was retrieved from a study of T cells after posttransplantation cyclophosphamide. Regarding the study as a whole: Donor-recipient repertoire similarity was low at 1-2 months, rising over year one. Blood and skin or GI T cell repertoires showed limited TRB overlap. TRB clonality was highly associated with recipient CMV seropositivity and reactivation.

Libraries were prepared by immunoSEQ multiplex PCR; TCRdb keeps only in-frame clonotypes and omits some of them. Recorded here are over 4,500 clones, none singletons. The CDR3 runs 14 residues. The germline gives CDR1 SGDLS, CDR2 YYNGEE. V was shortened by 0 bases and J by 5 bases, with 11 bases between the two germline ends. Cyclophosphamide on days +3 and +4 followed busulfan-fludarabine conditioning and a marrow graft. Worth noting for this clone: Its antigen is as yet unknown.

The source of this sequence is a male patient over 55 who received an allogeneic stem cell transplant from a related donor, was CMV-positive, and had acute GVHD only. Part of the T cell pool may stem from the graft donor. This chain joins TRBV9 and TRBJ2-5; maybe TRBD2 (5 bases). Sample: PBMCs, taken 350 to 400 days after allogeneic stem cell transplant with posttransplant cyclophosphamide. This chain's CDR3 is CASSVDSGGETQYF. The CDR3 DNA is TGTGCCAGCAGCGTAGACAGTGGCGGGGAGACCCAGTACTTC.